This TCR beta chain derives from a study of T cells in localized non-small cell lung cancer. The method was immunoSEQ multiplex PCR; TCRdb's version includes in-frame clones alone and lacks a portion of them. The sample includes tens of thousands of clones, roughly 89% of them seen just once. V gave up 5 bases and J gave up 1 base, with 9 bases separating them. CDR3 length: 13 residues. Germline V CDR1 and CDR2: SGHNT, YYREEE (reference sequence). As to this clone: Its specificity is unknown.

Findings and caveats of the study: An association was observed between higher blood T cell density and longer overall survival. Uninvolved adjacent lung had higher T cell clonality than tumor and all other tissues.

The V and J genes are TRBV5-4 and TRBJ2-5; D possibly uses TRBD1 or TRBD2 (5 bases each). Sequenced material: peripheral blood, taken before any cancer treatment. The sequence came from a male donor aged 60 or over with stage III squamous cell lung carcinoma. DNA for the CDR3: TGTGCCAGCAGGCCGGGGACCCAAGAGACCCAGTACTTC. Protein sequence: CASRPGTQETQYF.